The sequence of this T cell receptor (beta chain) was determined in a study of T cell responses to AZD1222 COVID-19 vaccine. Trimming removed 2 bases from V and 5 bases from J, with 8 bases in between. This CDR3 contains 12 residues. Germline loops: CDR1 SGHRS, CDR2 YFSETQ. Clones were sequenced by immunoSEQ multiplex PCR, and TCRdb holds only the in-frame ones, with some missing. The sample includes approximately 79,000 clones, 86% of them seen just once. The chain recombines TRBV5-1 with TRBJ2-7; unclear D gene. This receptor was identified in an adult in good health. Sequenced here: peripheral blood, sampled on day 0 of AZD1222 vaccination. The CDR3, as DNA: TGCGCCAGCAGCTTAAGGACCGACGAGCAGTACTTC. This sequence encodes CASSLRTDEQYF. The complete variable domain, with remaining parts taken from reference TRBV5-1 and TRBJ2-7, reads KAGVTQTPRYLIKTRGQQVTLSCSPISGHRSVSWYQQTPGQGLQFLFEYFSETQRNKGNFPGRFSGRQFSNSRSEMNVSTLELGDSALYLCASSLRTDEQYFGPGTRLTVT.